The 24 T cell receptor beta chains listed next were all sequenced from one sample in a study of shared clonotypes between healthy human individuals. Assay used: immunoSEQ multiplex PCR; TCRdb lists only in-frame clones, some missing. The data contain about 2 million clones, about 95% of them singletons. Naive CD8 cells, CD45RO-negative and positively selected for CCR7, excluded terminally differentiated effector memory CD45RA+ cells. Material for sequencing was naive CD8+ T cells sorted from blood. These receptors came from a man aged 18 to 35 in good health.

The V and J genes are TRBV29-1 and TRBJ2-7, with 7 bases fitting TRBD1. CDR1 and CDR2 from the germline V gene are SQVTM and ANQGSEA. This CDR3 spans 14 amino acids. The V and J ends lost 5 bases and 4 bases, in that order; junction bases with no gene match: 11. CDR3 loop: CSVLATGNGYEQYF. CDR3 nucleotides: TGCAGCGTTCTTGCGACAGGGAATGGTTACGAGCAGTACTTC.

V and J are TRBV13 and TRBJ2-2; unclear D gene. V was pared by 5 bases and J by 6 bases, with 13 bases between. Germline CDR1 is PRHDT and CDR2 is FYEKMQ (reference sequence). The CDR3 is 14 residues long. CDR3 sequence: CASSPRNNPGELFF. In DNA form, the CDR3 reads TGTGCCAGCAGCCCCAGGAATAATCCCGGGGAGCTGTTTTTT. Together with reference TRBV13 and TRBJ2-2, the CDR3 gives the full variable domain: AAGVIQSPRHLIKEKRETATLKCYPIPRHDTVYWYQQGPGQDPQFLISFYEKMQSDKGSIPDRFSAQQFSDYHSELNMSSLELGDSALYFCASSPRNNPGELFFGEGSRLTVL.

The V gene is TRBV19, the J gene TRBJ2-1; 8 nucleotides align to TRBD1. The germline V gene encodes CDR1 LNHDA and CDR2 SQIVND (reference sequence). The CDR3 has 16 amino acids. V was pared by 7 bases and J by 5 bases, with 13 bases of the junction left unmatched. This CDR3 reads CASMPYGQGEDNEQFF. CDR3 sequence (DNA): TGTGCCAGTATGCCCTATGGACAGGGAGAGGACAATGAGCAGTTCTTC.

The CDR3 sequence: CASSGRLAGVTGELFF. CDR3 nucleotide sequence: TGTGCCAGCAGCGGCCGACTAGCGGGAGTCACCGGGGAGCTGTTTTTT. This chain joins TRBV9 and TRBJ2-2; 12 bases are a match to TRBD2. V trimming: 3 bases; J trimming: 4 bases; junction bases outside the gene matches: 4. The CDR3 is made up of 16 amino acids. The germline CDR1 and CDR2 sequences are SGDLS and YYNGEE.

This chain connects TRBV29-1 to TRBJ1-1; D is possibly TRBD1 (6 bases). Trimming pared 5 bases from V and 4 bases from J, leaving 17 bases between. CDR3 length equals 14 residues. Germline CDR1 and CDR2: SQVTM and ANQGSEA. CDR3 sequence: CSVRGTPKGTEAFF. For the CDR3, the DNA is TGCAGCGTTAGGGGGACCCCAAAGGGCACTGAAGCTTTCTTT.

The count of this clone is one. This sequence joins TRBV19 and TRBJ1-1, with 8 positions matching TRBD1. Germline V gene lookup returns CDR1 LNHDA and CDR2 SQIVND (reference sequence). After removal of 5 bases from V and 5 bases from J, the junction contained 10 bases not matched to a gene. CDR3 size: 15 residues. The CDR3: CASSQLQGVWTEAFF. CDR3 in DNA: TGTGCCAGTAGTCAACTACAGGGGGTGTGGACTGAAGCTTTCTTT.

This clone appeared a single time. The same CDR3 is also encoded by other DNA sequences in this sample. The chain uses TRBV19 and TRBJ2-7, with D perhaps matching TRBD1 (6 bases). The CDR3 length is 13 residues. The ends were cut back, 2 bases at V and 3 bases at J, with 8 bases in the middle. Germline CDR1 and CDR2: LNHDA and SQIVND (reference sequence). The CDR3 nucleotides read TGTGCCAGTAGTATAATACAGGGCTACGAGCAGTACTTC. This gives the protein CASSIIQGYEQYF.

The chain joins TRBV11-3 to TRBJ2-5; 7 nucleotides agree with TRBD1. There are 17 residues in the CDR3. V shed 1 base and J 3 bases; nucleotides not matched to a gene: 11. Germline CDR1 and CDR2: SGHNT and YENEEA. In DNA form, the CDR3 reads TGTGCCAGCAGCTTAGGGCTAACAGGGGTTGCGGAAGAGACCCAGTACTTC. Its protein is CASSLGLTGVAEETQYF.

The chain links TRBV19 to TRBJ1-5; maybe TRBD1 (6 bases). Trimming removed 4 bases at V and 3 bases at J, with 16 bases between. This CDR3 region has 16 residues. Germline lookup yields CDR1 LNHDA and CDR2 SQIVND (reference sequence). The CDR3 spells CASSTPKQGFNQPQHF. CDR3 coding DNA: TGTGCCAGTAGTACACCTAAACAGGGATTCAATCAGCCCCAGCATTTT.

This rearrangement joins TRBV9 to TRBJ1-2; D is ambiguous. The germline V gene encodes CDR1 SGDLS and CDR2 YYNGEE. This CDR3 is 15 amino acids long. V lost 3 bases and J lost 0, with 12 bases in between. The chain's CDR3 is CASSESSSTNYGYTF. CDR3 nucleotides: TGTGCCAGCAGCGAGTCTTCTAGTACTAACTATGGCTACACCTTC.

In DNA, the CDR3 is TGTGCCAGCAGCTTTTCGGGGGCGGATACGCAGTATTTT. It codes for CASSFSGADTQYF. The V call is TRBV5-4, the J call TRBJ2-3; D is tentatively TRBD1 or TRBD2 (6 bases each). This CDR3 has 13 residues. With 2 bases removed from V and 6 bases from J, the gap between germline ends came to 10 bases. Germline-derived CDR1 and CDR2 are SGHNT and YYREEE (reference sequence). Together with reference TRBV5-4 and TRBJ2-3, the CDR3 gives the full variable domain: ETGVTQSPTHLIKTRGQQVTLRCSSQSGHNTVSWYQQALGQGPQFIFQYYREEENGRGNFPPRFSGLQFPNYSSELNVNALELDDSALYLCASSFSGADTQYFGPGTRLTVL.

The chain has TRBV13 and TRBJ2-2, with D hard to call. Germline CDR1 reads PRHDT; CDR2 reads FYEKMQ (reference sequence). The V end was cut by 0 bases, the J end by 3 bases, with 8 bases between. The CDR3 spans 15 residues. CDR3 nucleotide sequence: TGTGCCAGCAGCTTAGGAGGTTGGGACACCGGGGAGCTGTTTTTT. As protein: CASSLGGWDTGELFF. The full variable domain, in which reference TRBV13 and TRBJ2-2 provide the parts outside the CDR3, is AAGVIQSPRHLIKEKRETATLKCYPIPRHDTVYWYQQGPGQDPQFLISFYEKMQSDKGSIPDRFSAQQFSDYHSELNMSSLELGDSALYFCASSLGGWDTGELFFGEGSRLTVL.

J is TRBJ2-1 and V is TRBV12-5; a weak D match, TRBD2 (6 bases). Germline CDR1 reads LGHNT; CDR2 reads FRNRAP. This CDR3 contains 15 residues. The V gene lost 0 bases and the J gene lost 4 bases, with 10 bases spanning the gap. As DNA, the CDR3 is TGTGCTAGTGGTTTGGTAGAGGCGGGGTACAATGAGCAGTTCTTC. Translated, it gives CASGLVEAGYNEQFF.

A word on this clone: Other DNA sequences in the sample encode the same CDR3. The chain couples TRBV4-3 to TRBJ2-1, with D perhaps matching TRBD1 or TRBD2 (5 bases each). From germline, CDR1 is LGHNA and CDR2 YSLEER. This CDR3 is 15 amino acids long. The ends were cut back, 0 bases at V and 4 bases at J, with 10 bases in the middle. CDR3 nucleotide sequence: TGCGCCAGCAGCCAAGATCGGGGCAGTTACAATGAGCAGTTCTTC. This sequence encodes CASSQDRGSYNEQFF.

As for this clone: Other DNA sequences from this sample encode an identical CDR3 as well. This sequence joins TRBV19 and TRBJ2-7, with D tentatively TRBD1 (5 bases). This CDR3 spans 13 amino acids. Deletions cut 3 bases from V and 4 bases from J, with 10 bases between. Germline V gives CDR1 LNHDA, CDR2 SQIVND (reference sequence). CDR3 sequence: CASSMGPLYEQYF. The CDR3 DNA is TGTGCCAGTAGTATGGGGCCTTTATACGAGCAGTACTTC.

CDR3 protein: CASSQLGLLDTQYF. CDR3 nucleotide sequence: TGTGCCAGTAGTCAGCTAGGGTTGTTAGATACGCAGTATTTT. The V call is TRBV19, the J call TRBJ2-3; D ambiguous. V was trimmed by 5 bases and J by 5 bases, leaving 14 bases between them. Germline assignment: CDR1 LNHDA and CDR2 SQIVND (reference sequence). This CDR3 spans 14 amino acids.

CDR3 residues: CASSYSSSAYEQYF. For the CDR3, the DNA is TGTGCCAGCAGTTACTCGTCGTCCGCCTACGAGCAGTACTTC. This rearrangement joins TRBV6-5 to TRBJ2-7; D is uncertain. The V end lost 0 bases, the J end lost 2 bases, and 8 bases lay between the germline ends. CDR1 and CDR2 (germline): MNHEY, SVGAGI. The CDR3 length is 14 residues.

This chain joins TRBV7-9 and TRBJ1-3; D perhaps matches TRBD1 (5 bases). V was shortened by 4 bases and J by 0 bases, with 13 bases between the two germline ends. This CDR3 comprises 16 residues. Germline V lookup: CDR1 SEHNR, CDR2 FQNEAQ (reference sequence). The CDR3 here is CASSSWDWVSGNTIYF. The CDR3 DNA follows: TGTGCCAGCAGCTCCTGGGACTGGGTCTCTGGAAACACCATATATTTT. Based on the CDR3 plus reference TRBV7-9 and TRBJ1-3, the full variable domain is DTGVSQNPRHKITKRGQNVTFRCDPISEHNRLYWYRQTLGQGPEFLTYFQNEAQLEKSRLLSDRFSAERPKGSFSTLEIQRTEQGDSAMYLCASSSWDWVSGNTIYFGEGSWLTVV.

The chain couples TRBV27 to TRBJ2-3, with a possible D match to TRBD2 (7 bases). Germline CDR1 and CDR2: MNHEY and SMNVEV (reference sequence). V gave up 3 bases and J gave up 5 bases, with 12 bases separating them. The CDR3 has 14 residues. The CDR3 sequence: CASSFGGPVDTQYF. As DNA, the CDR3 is TGTGCCAGCAGTTTCGGGGGGCCGGTAGATACGCAGTATTTT.

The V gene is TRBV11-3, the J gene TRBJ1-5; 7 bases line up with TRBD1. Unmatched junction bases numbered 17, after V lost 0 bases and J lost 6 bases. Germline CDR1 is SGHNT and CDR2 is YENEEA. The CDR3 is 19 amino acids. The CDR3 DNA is TGTGCCAGCAGCTTAGACCAACCGCCCCGACAGGGTAAGGTTCAGCCCCAGCATTTT. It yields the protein CASSLDQPPRQGKVQPQHF.

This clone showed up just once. DNA of the CDR3: TGTGCCAGCAGTTTTTTCGGGACAGGGCTTCTCTACGAGCAGTACTTC. Residues: CASSFFGTGLLYEQYF. The V gene is TRBV27, the J gene TRBJ2-7, with 9 positions matching TRBD1. This CDR3 has 16 residues. V dropped 3 bases and J dropped 3; count of bases not matched to a gene: 9. Germline V gene data show CDR1 as MNHEY and CDR2 as SMNVEV (reference sequence).

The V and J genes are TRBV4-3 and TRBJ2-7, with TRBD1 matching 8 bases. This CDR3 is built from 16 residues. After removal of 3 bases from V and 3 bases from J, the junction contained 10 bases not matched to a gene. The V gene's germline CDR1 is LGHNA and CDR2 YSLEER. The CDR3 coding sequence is TGCGCCAGCAGCCAGCGTACAGGGGGGTTTTTCTACGAGCAGTACTTC. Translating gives CASSQRTGGFFYEQYF.

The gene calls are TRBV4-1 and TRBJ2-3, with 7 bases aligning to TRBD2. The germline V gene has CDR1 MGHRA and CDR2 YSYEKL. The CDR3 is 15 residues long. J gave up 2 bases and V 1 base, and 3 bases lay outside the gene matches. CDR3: CASSQAAGFTDTQYF. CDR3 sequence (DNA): TGCGCCAGCAGCCAAGCAGCGGGGTTCACAGATACGCAGTATTTT.

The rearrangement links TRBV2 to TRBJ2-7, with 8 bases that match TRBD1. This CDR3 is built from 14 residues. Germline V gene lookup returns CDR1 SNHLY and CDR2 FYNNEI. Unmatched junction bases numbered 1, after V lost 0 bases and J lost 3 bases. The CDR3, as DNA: TGTGCCAGCAGTGAAGCGACAGGGGACTACGAGCAGTACTTC. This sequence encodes CASSEATGDYEQYF.